These T cell receptor beta chains were read from a single sample in a study of Graves' ophthalmopathy and Graves' hyperthyroidism. TCRdb fed the multiplex PCR reads into MiXCR, producing one record per CDR3 protein. The table has 300,000 to 500,000 distinct CDR3 sequences, roughly 14% seen once; the top ten hold approximately 7%. Sequenced: peripheral blood. These receptors all come from a woman younger than 30 with stable Graves' hyperthyroidism. Both conserved end residues are part of each CDR3. D genes are given only for firm matches.

j_call,v_call,d_call,cdr3_aa
TRBJ1-1,TRBV29-1,.,CSVDMNTEAFF
TRBJ2-5,TRBV19,TRBD1,CASSIARGLQETQYF
TRBJ2-3,TRBV12-3/TRBV12-4,.,CASSLTSSDTQYF
TRBJ2-7,TRBV10-3,.,CVTVKGQTALGGEQYF
TRBJ2-3,TRBV24-1,TRBD2,CATSDPGLAGAEDTQYF
TRBJ2-5,TRBV6-1,.,CASRAGLQETQYF
TRBJ2-3,TRBV6-5,TRBD2,CASSYTGASGTDTQYF
TRBJ2-5,TRBV5-5,.,CASSFEPLRETQYF
TRBJ1-2,TRBV6-1,TRBD1,CASSGGQAYGYTF
TRBJ1-2,TRBV7-2,.,CASSPGTSLGYTF
TRBJ1-6,TRBV11-3,.,CASSEGVGDSPLHF
TRBJ1-2,TRBV24-1,.,CATSDRGEYGYTF
TRBJ1-1,TRBV19,.,CASSVWGSGTEAFF
TRBJ1-2,TRBV6-1,TRBD1,CASSSDRGPLTF
TRBJ2-7,TRBV11-2,.,CASSLEGGIRNPSYEQYF
TRBJ1-1,TRBV19,TRBD1,CASTLGPAGGNTEAFF
TRBJ2-7,TRBV11-3,.,CASSLDWDEQHF
TRBJ2-7,TRBV6-2/TRBV6-3,.,CASSHLTNVQYF
TRBJ1-1,TRBV9,TRBD1,CASSVSGGGMNTEAFF
TRBJ2-2,TRBV24-1,.,CATSERRGKSTGELFF
TRBJ1-5,TRBV4-1,.,CASSRLIRTDSNQPQHF
TRBJ2-7,TRBV12-3/TRBV12-4,TRBD1,CAGPTGKYEQYF
TRBJ1-6,TRBV27,.,CASSLFAGGGNSPLHF
TRBJ1-1,TRBV12-3/TRBV12-4,.,CASSLSRGDTEAFF
TRBJ1-6,TRBV12-3/TRBV12-4,.,CASSSRELSPLHF
TRBJ1-2,TRBV19,.,CLQTYGYTF
TRBJ2-5,TRBV11-2,.,CASSFRGQETQYF
TRBJ2-7,TRBV6-2/TRBV6-3,.,CASSTSGTGVGEQYF
TRBJ1-1,TRBV19,.,CASSPSGSMNTEAFF
TRBJ2-2,TRBV27,.,CASSLGANTGELFF
TRBJ1-2,TRBV12-3/TRBV12-4,.,CASSLTLRTANYGYTF
TRBJ2-2,TRBV5-1,TRBD1,CASSPLGQTSNTGELFF
TRBJ1-5,TRBV12-3/TRBV12-4,TRBD1,CASSLGTGNQPQHF
TRBJ2-2,TRBV19,.,CASMARAGELFF
TRBJ2-7,TRBV7-2,.,CASSPPGRPYEQYF
TRBJ1-1,TRBV11-3,.,CASSWNGRMNTEAFF
TRBJ1-6,TRBV27,.,CASSFGERGTNSPLHF
TRBJ2-7,TRBV7-8,.,CASSVDKRYEQYF
TRBJ2-7,TRBV7-8,.,CASSLAQPERDEQYF
TRBJ1-1,TRBV6-2/TRBV6-3,.,CASSYSLHPGDTEAFF
TRBJ1-6,TRBV12-3/TRBV12-4,TRBD1,CASSFRVQGASPLHF
TRBJ2-5,TRBV6-1,.,CASSPQLYQETQYF
TRBJ1-6,TRBV6-1,.,CASSEEQGINSPLHF
TRBJ2-7,TRBV24-1,.,CATSYGGNYYEQYF
TRBJ1-1,TRBV7-2,.,CASSEQGRTEAFF
TRBJ1-6,TRBV10-3,.,CAISGKRQENSPLHF
TRBJ1-2,TRBV4-1,.,CASTTTEGNYGYTF
TRBJ2-7,TRBV25-1,.,CASSRDGPSYEQYF
TRBJ1-3,TRBV28,.,CASHTGAFLSSGNTIYF
TRBJ1-1,TRBV12-3/TRBV12-4,.,CASSPRTGGIIEAFF